Given below is one T cell receptor beta chain in context. This specimen belongs to a study of blood T cell repertoires in COVID-19. V was clipped by 4 bases and J by 2 bases; unmatched bases: 5. The CDR3 is made up of 15 amino acids. From germline, CDR1 is LGHDT and CDR2 YNNKEL (reference sequence). The repertoire was sequenced with immunoSEQ multiplex PCR; TCRdb's copy has only in-frame clones and lacks some. Of 300,000 to 400,000 clones listed, 88% were seen once; the top ten hold around 0.95%. Those enrolled, adults aged roughly 18 to 90 years, came from about two dozen US areas. Cohort assignment relied on participant-reported clinical history.

The specimen was PBMCs or T cells enriched from blood (not recorded which). The chain uses TRBV3-1 (or the pseudogene TRBV3-2) and TRBJ2-7; TRBD2 aligns across 10 bases. This sequence was found in a woman in her 30s with acute COVID-19. Written as DNA, the CDR3 is TGTGCCAGCAGCCCCGGACTAGCGGAGGCCTACGAGCAGTACTTC. Translating gives CASSPGLAEAYEQYF.